These 10 T cell receptor beta chains originate from one sample sequenced in a study of shared clonotypes between healthy human individuals. Sequencing was performed with immunoSEQ multiplex PCR; in TCRdb, only in-frame clones are kept and a portion is missing. The sample contains about a million clones, 70% to 80% of which appear only once. The sample taken for sequencing was memory CD4+ T cells from PBMCs. Noted subset: CD45RA-negative fraction. The receptor set was obtained from a man between 18 and 35 years old in good health. Some clones in this sample may be carry-over from other donors' samples.

The chain recombines TRBV28 with TRBJ1-2; no clear D. The V end lost 2 bases, the J end lost 8 bases, and 15 bases lay between the germline ends. This CDR3 contains 14 residues. Germline V CDR1 and CDR2: MDHEN, SYDVKM. This chain's CDR3 is CASSLRPLEGGYTF. CDR3 nucleotide sequence: TGTGCCAGCAGTTTAAGACCCCTAGAAGGGGGCTACACCTTC.

J is TRBJ1-1 and V is TRBV6-6, with a possible D match to TRBD1 (5 bases). The germline gives CDR1 MNHNY, CDR2 SVGAGI (reference sequence). The CDR3 is 14 residues long. V dropped 10 bases and J dropped 1 base, with 16 bases sitting between them. Here the CDR3 DNA reads TGTGCCACGGCCCGGGGGACGGGGAACACTGAAGCTTTCTTT. Translation gives CATARGTGNTEAFF.

CDR3 loop: CASSLGPGRGEKLFF. The CDR3 DNA reads as TGCGCCAGCAGCTTGGGTCCCGGCAGGGGTGAAAAACTGTTTTTT. The chain recombines TRBV5-1 with TRBJ1-4; TRBD1 is a possible D gene (6 bases). CDR3 length equals 15 residues. V was clipped by 0 bases and J by 7 bases, with 13 bases between them. Germline CDR1 and CDR2: SGHRS and YFSETQ. The whole variable domain, filled in from reference TRBV5-1 and TRBJ1-4, reads KAGVTQTPRYLIKTRGQQVTLSCSPISGHRSVSWYQQTPGQGLQFLFEYFSETQRNKGNFPGRFSGRQFSNSRSEMNVSTLELGDSALYLCASSLGPGRGEKLFFGSGTQLSVL.

The table lists this clone with a few counts. The chain employs TRBV30 and TRBJ2-1; 12 bases line up with TRBD2. This CDR3 is 15 amino acids long. Germline values: CDR1 GTSNPN, CDR2 SVGIG (reference sequence). Unmatched junction bases numbered 6, after V lost 3 bases and J lost 6 bases. The CDR3 loop reads CAWRVLAGGANEQFF. In DNA, the CDR3 is TGTGCCTGGAGAGTTCTAGCGGGAGGGGCCAATGAGCAGTTCTTC.

This chain connects TRBV7-9 to TRBJ2-7, with 11 bases matching TRBD2. The CDR3 loop spans 14 amino acids. Germline CDR1 and CDR2: SEHNR and FQNEAQ (reference sequence). V shed 7 bases, J shed 7 bases, and the junction held 9 bases outside the gene matches. In DNA form, the CDR3 reads TGTGCCAGCATCCTTACTAGCGGGAGTTCTGAGCAGTACTTC. Translating gives CASILTSGSSEQYF. Using reference TRBV7-9 and TRBJ2-7 for the parts outside the CDR3, the full variable domain is DTGVSQNPRHKITKRGQNVTFRCDPISEHNRLYWYRQTLGQGPEFLTYFQNEAQLEKSRLLSDRFSAERPKGSFSTLEIQRTEQGDSAMYLCASILTSGSSEQYFGPGTRLTVT.

The chain is built from TRBV7-9 and TRBJ2-1; the D gene is possibly TRBD2 (6 bases). Germline CDR1 is SEHNR and CDR2 is FQNEAQ (reference sequence). This CDR3 is built from 14 residues. V gave up 1 base and J gave up 10 bases, with 14 bases separating them. The CDR3 DNA reads as TGTGCCAGCAGCTTAGAAAAGCGGGCAGCCGAGCAGTTCTTC. It specifies CASSLEKRAAEQFF.

The chain employs TRBV11-2 and TRBJ2-2; possibly TRBD1 for D (6 bases). The CDR3 has 15 residues. V was cut by 5 bases and J by 0 bases, with 10 bases left in between. From germline, CDR1 is SGHAT and CDR2 FQNNGV. The DNA for the CDR3 is TGTGCCAGCAGCGTCCGGGACACGAACACCGGGGAGCTGTTTTTT. This codes for CASSVRDTNTGELFF.

CDR3 region: CASTRGLGPYEQYF. CDR3 bases: TGTGCCAGCACTCGGGGCTTGGGACCCTACGAGCAGTACTTC. The chain uses TRBV25-1 and TRBJ2-7; D tentatively reads TRBD1 or TRBD2 (5 bases each). Germline V gene lookup returns CDR1 MGHDK and CDR2 SYGVNS. The V end was cut by 7 bases, the J end by 2 bases, with 15 bases between. This CDR3 region has 14 residues.

This clone was seen more than once but under ten times. The sample holds other DNA sequences that translate to the same CDR3. The chain carries TRBV7-2 and TRBJ2-3, with D possibly being TRBD2 (5 bases). Germline CDR1 SGHTA, CDR2 FQGNSA. This CDR3 comprises 12 residues. V gave up 5 bases and J gave up 4 bases, with 7 bases separating them. This CDR3 is CASSPGADTQYF. CDR3 bases: TGTGCCAGCAGCCCCGGGGCAGATACGCAGTATTTT. The whole variable domain, filled in from reference TRBV7-2 and TRBJ2-3, reads GAGVSQSPSNKVTEKGKDVELRCDPISGHTALYWYRQSLGQGLEFLIYFQGNSAPDKSGLPSDRFSAERTGGSVSTLTIQRTQQEDSAVYLCASSPGADTQYFGPGTRLTVL.

The rearrangement uses TRBV11-2 and TRBJ1-2; 10 bases map to TRBD1. This CDR3 has 14 amino acids. Germline V gene sequence: CDR1 SGHAT, CDR2 FQNNGV. Losses at the gene ends were 1 base for V and 6 bases for J; bases not matched to a gene: 2. The CDR3 loop reads CASSLVGQGDGYTF. DNA for the CDR3: TGTGCCAGCAGCTTAGTAGGACAGGGGGATGGCTACACCTTC.